The rows below give T cell receptor beta chains drawn from one sample of a study of identifying expanded T cells in peripheral blood. Using immunoSEQ multiplex PCR, the repertoire was profiled, and TCRdb retains in-frame clones only, with some absent. Altogether around 130,000 clones are present, 86% being singletons, with the ten largest covering 8.4%. The source material was blood. The source is a person aged 18-70 years in good health. CDR3s leave out the opening cysteine and the closing phenylalanine or tryptophan. Each record gives: V gene, J gene, CDR3 protein.

TRBV28,TRBJ2-3,ASRGAHGDTQY
TRBV7-2,TRBJ2-4,ASSWAPGQQDIQY
TRBV19,TRBJ1-2,ASQPGPNYGYT
TRBV30,TRBJ2-7,AWSVGSGGLNEQY
TRBV19,TRBJ2-1,ASSPRTSGSSYNEQF
TRBV19,TRBJ1-5,ASKVASNQPQH
TRBV19,TRBJ1-1,ASAQEKKAF
TRBV9,TRBJ1-3,ASGRSGNTIY
TRBV11-2,TRBJ2-2,ASSLKLGQRNTGELF
TRBV6-5,TRBJ1-5,ASRVTEGQPQH
TRBV4-3,TRBJ1-1,ASSQAKEAF